This T cell receptor beta chain was recorded in a study of control samples from healthy donors and cancer patients. This CDR3 comprises 15 residues. Germline trimming cut 0 bases from V and 8 bases from J; bases unmatched to any gene: 6. CDR1 and CDR2 (germline): PRHDT, FYEKMQ (reference sequence). The repertoire was sequenced with immunoSEQ multiplex PCR; TCRdb's copy has only in-frame clones and lacks some. The data show some 76,000 clones, 89% seen once. This receptor was identified in a man aged 60-69 years with lung cancer. V is TRBV13 and J is TRBJ2-1; 8 nucleotides line up with TRBD1. The sequenced sample consisted of PBMCs. The DNA of the CDR3 is TGTGCCAGCAGCTTAGGGACAGGGGATGGGGATGAGCAGTTCTTC. It translates to CASSLGTGDGDEQFF.